Listed below are T cell receptor beta chains from one sample, sequenced in a study of OX40 agonist ivuxolimab in advanced cancers. The method was immunoSEQ multiplex PCR; TCRdb's version includes in-frame clones alone and lacks a portion of them. The data contain tens of thousands of clones, over 70% of them singletons. The sample consisted of CD4+ or CD8+ T cells sorted from blood, taken in a trial of the OX40 agonist ivuxolimab. The source of these receptors is an adult with an advanced solid tumor such as melanoma, head and neck, liver or kidney cancer. CDR3s include the opening cysteine and the closing phenylalanine or tryptophan. The D gene is left open where the match is weak. Expanded clones get a size class; other rows say once, few or many, or leave the size out.

CDR3 protein: CASSWGNTEAFF
CDR3 DNA: TGTGCCAGCAGCTGGGGGAACACTGAAGCTTTCTTT
J gene: TRBJ1-1
clone size: NA
V gene: TRBV7-9
D gene: NA

CDR3 protein: CASSQGLGEQYF
CDR3 DNA: TGCGCCAGCAGCCAGGGTCTCGGGGAGCAGTACTTC
J gene: TRBJ2-7
clone size: NA
V gene: TRBV4-3
D gene: NA

CDR3 protein: CASSQYGVVNEKLFF
CDR3 DNA: TGCGCCAGCAGCCAATATGGGGTGGTTAATGAAAAACTGTTTTTT
J gene: TRBJ1-4
clone size: NA
V gene: TRBV4-1
D gene: NA

CDR3 protein: CASSKGLAGGQETQYF
CDR3 DNA: TGTGCCAGCAGCAAGGGACTAGCGGGAGGACAAGAGACCCAGTACTTC
J gene: TRBJ2-5
clone size: NA
V gene: TRBV7-9
D gene: TRBD2

CDR3 protein: CASSTRGLRTDTQYF
CDR3 DNA: TGTGCCAGCAGCACCCGGGGCCTCCGGACAGATACGCAGTATTTT
J gene: TRBJ2-3
clone size: NA
V gene: TRBV9
D gene: NA

CDR3 protein: CASSLTGVRGETQYF
CDR3 DNA: TGCGCCAGCAGCTTGACAGGGGTTAGGGGGGAGACCCAGTACTTC
J gene: TRBJ2-5
clone size: few
V gene: TRBV5-1
D gene: TRBD1

CDR3 protein: CASNAGLQNTEAFF
CDR3 DNA: TGTGCCAGCAACGCAGGGTTACAGAACACTGAAGCTTTCTTT
J gene: TRBJ1-1
clone size: NA
V gene: TRBV5-6
D gene: NA

CDR3 protein: CASSLVQGGTEAFF
CDR3 DNA: TGCGCCAGCAGCTTGGTACAGGGGGGCACTGAAGCTTTCTTT
J gene: TRBJ1-1
clone size: NA
V gene: TRBV5-1
D gene: TRBD1

CDR3 protein: CASRWTGNTEAFF
CDR3 DNA: TGTGCCAGCAGGTGGACAGGGAACACTGAAGCTTTCTTT
J gene: TRBJ1-1
clone size: NA
V gene: TRBV2
D gene: TRBD1

CDR3 protein: CASIAGQGGKNTQYF
CDR3 DNA: TGTGCCAGCATAGCGGGACAGGGGGGTAAGAATACGCAGTATTTT
J gene: TRBJ2-3
clone size: NA
V gene: TRBV2
D gene: TRBD1

CDR3 protein: CASSTRTSGTWTQYF
CDR3 DNA: TGTGCCAGCAGCACCCGGACTAGCGGGACGTGGACCCAGTACTTC
J gene: TRBJ2-5
clone size: NA
V gene: TRBV14
D gene: TRBD2

CDR3 protein: CASSLAQGGNYGYTF
CDR3 DNA: TGCGCCAGCAGCTTGGCCCAGGGCGGTAACTATGGCTACACCTTC
J gene: TRBJ1-2
clone size: once
V gene: TRBV5-1
D gene: NA

CDR3 protein: CASSLSLALSSYEQYF
CDR3 DNA: TGTGCCAGCAGCTTATCTCTAGCGCTGAGCTCCTACGAGCAGTACTTC
J gene: TRBJ2-7
clone size: NA
V gene: TRBV11-2
D gene: NA

CDR3 protein: CASSPSGSRNQPQHF
CDR3 DNA: TGTGCCAGCTCACCATCAGGCTCCCGGAATCAGCCCCAGCATTTT
J gene: TRBJ1-5
clone size: NA
V gene: TRBV18
D gene: NA

CDR3 protein: CASTTPRGTSGSFYNEQFF
CDR3 DNA: TGTGCCAGCACAACTCCAAGAGGGACTAGCGGGAGTTTTTACAATGAGCAGTTCTTC
J gene: TRBJ2-1
clone size: NA
V gene: TRBV27
D gene: TRBD2

CDR3 protein: CASGNRRGETQYF
CDR3 DNA: TGTGCCAGTGGAAACCGGAGAGGGGAGACCCAGTACTTC
J gene: TRBJ2-5
clone size: NA
V gene: TRBV19
D gene: NA